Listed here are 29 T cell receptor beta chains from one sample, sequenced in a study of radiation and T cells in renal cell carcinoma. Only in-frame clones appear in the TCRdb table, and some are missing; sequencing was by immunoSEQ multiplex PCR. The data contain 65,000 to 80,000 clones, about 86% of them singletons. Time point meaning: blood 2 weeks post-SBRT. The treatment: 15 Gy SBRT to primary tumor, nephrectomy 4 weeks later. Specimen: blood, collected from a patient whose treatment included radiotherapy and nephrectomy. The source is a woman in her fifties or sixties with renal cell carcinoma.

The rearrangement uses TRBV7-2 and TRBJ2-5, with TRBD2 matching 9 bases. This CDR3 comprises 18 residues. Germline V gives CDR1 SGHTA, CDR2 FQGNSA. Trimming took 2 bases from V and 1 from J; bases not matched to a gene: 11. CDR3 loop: CASSLLTAGGPLQETQYF. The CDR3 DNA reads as TGTGCCAGCAGCTTACTCACAGCGGGGGGCCCCCTCCAAGAGACCCAGTACTTC.

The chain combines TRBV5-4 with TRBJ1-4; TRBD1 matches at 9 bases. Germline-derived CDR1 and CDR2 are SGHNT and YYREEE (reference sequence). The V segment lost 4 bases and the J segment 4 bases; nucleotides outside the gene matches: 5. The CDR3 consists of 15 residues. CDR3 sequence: CASSLGQGINEKLFF. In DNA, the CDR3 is TGTGCCAGCAGCCTCGGACAGGGGATTAATGAAAAACTGTTTTTT.

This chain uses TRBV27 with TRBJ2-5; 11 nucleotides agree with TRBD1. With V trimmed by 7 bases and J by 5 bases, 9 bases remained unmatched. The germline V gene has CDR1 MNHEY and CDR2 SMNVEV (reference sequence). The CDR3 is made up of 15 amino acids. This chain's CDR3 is CASTRGQGARETQYF. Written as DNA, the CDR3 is TGTGCCAGCACCCGAGGACAGGGGGCGCGGGAGACCCAGTACTTC.

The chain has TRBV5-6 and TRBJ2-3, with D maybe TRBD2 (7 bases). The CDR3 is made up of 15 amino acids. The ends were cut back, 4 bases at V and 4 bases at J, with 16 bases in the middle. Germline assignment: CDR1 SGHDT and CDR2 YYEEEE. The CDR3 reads CASSRPLGGPDTQYF. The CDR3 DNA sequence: TGTGCCAGCAGCCGACCTCTGGGGGGGCCAGATACGCAGTATTTT.

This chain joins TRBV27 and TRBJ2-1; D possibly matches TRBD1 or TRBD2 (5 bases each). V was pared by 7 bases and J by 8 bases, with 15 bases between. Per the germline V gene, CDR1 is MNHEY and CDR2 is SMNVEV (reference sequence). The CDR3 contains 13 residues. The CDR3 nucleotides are TGTGCCAGCAATGCCAGGGACGGAGATGAGCAGTTCTTC. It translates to CASNARDGDEQFF.

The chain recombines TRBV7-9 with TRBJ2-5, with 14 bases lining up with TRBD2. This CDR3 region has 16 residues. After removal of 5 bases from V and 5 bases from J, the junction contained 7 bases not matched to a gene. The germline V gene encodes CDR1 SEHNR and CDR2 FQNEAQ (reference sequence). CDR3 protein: CASSETSGRAWETQYF. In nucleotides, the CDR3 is TGTGCCAGCAGCGAGACTAGCGGGAGGGCCTGGGAGACCCAGTACTTC.

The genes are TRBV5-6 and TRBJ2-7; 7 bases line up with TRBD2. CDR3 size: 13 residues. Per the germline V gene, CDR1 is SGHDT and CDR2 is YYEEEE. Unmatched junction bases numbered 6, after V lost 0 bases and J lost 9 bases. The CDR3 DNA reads TGTGCCAGCAGCTTGGGTTTAGGGGAGGGGCAGTACTTC. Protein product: CASSLGLGEGQYF.

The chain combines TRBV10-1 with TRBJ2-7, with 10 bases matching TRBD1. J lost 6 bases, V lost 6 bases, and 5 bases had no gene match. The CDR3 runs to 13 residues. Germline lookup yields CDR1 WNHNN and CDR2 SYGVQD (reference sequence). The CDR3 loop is CASSGDRGFEQYF. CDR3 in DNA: TGCGCCAGCAGCGGGGACAGGGGATTCGAGCAGTACTTC.

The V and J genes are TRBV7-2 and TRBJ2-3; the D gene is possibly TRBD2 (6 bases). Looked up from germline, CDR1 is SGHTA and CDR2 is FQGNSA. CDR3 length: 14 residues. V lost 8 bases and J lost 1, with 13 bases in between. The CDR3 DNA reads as TGTGCCAGCCAAGAGACGGGAGGCACAGATACGCAGTATTTT. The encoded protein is CASQETGGTDTQYF.

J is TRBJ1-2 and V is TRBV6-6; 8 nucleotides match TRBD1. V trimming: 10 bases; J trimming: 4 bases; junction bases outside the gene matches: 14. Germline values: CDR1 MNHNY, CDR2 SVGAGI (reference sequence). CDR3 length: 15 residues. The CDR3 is CATITLSDRGYGYTF. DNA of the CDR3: TGTGCCACCATCACTTTGTCCGACAGGGGCTATGGCTACACCTTC.

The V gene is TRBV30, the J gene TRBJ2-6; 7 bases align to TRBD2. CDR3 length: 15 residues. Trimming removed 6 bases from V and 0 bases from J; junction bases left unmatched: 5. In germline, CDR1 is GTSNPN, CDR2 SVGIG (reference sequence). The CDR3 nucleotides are TGTGCCTGCCCCTGGGGGGGCTCTGGGGCCAACGTCCTGACTTTC. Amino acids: CACPWGGSGANVLTF.

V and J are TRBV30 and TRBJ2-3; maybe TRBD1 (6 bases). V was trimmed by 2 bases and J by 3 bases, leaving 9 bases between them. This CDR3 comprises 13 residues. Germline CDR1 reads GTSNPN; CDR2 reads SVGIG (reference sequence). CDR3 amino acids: CAWSRGKTDTQYF. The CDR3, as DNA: TGTGCCTGGAGTAGGGGGAAAACAGATACGCAGTATTTT.

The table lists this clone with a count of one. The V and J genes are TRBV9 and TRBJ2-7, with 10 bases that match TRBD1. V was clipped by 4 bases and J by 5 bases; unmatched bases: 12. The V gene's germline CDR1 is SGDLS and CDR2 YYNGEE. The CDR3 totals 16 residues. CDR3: CASSTESGTGVNEQYF. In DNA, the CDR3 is TGTGCCAGCAGCACCGAATCCGGGACAGGGGTCAACGAGCAGTACTTC.

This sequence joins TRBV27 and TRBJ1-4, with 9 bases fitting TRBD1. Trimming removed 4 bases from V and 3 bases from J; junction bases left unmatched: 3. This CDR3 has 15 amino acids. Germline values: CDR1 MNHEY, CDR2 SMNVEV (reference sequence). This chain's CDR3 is CASSSDRGANEKLFF. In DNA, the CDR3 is TGTGCCAGCAGTTCGGACAGGGGCGCTAATGAAAAACTGTTTTTT.

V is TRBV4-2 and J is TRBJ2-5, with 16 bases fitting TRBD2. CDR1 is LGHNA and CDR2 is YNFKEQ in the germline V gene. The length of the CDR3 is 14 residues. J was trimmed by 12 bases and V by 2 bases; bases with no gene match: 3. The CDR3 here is CASSQTGTSGREYF. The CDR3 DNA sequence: TGTGCCAGCAGCCAAACCGGGACTAGCGGGAGGGAGTACTTC.

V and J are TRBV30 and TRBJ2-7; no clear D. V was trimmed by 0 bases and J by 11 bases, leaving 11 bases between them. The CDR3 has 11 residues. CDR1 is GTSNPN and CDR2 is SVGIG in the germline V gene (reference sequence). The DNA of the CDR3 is TGTGCCTGGAGTGTTGATTTTCTGGAGTACTTC. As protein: CAWSVDFLEYF.

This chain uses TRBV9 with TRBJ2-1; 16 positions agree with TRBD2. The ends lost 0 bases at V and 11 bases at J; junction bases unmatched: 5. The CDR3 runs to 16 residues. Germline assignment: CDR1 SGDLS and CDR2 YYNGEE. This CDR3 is CASSVATGLAGGKQFF. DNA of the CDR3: TGTGCCAGCAGCGTAGCTACGGGACTAGCGGGGGGGAAGCAGTTCTTC.

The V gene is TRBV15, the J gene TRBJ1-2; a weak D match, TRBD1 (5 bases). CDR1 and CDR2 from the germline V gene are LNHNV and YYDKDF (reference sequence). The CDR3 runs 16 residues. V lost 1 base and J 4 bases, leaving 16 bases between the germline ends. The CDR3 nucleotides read TGTGCCACCAGCAGAGGCGGTTCCGGGAGGGGCTATGGCTACACCTTC. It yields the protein CATSRGGSGRGYGYTF.

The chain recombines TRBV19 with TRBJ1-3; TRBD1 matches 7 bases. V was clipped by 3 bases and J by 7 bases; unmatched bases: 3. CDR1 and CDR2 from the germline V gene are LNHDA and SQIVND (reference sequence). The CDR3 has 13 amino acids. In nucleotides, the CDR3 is TGTGCCAGTAGTATTGGACAGGAGAACACCATATATTTT. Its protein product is CASSIGQENTIYF.

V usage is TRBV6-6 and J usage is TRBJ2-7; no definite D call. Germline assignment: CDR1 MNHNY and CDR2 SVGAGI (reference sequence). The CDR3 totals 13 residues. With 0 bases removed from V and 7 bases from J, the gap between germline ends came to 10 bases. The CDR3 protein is CASSYSTLEEQYF. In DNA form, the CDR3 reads TGTGCCAGCAGTTACTCAACCCTTGAGGAGCAGTACTTC.

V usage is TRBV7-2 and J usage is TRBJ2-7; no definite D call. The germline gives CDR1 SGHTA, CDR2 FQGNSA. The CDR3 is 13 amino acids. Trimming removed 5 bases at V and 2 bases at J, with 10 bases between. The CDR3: CASSLPTAYEQYF. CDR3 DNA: TGTGCCAGCAGCCTCCCGACCGCCTACGAGCAGTACTTC.

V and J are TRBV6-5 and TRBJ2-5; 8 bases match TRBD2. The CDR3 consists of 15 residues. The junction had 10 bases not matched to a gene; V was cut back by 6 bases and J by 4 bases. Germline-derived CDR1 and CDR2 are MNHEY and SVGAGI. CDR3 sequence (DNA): TGTGCCAGCAGGCCCCCGGGGGGGGCACGAGAGACCCAGTACTTC. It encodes CASRPPGGARETQYF.

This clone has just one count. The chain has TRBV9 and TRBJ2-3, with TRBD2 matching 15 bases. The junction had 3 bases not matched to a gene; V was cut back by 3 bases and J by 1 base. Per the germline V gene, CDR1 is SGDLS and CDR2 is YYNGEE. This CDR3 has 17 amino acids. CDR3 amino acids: CASSAGLAGGRTDTQYF. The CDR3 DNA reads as TGTGCCAGCAGCGCCGGACTAGCGGGAGGGCGCACAGATACGCAGTATTTT.

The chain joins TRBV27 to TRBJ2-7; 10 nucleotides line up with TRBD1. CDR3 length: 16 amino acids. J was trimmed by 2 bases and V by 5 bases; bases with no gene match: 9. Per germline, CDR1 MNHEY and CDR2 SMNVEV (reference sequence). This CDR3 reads CASSIRGQGTAYEQYF. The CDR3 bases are TGTGCCAGCAGTATTAGGGGACAGGGGACCGCCTACGAGCAGTACTTC.

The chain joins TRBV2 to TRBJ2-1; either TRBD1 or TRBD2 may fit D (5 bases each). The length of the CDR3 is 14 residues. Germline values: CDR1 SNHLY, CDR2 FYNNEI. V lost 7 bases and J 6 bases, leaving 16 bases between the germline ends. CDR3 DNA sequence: TGTGCCAGCAAATATGGGACCGCCGTCAATGAGCAGTTCTTC. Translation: CASKYGTAVNEQFF.

In DNA, the CDR3 is TGTGCCAGCAGTATATCAGGGGGCGCGGGCTATGGCTACACCTTC. Residues: CASSISGGAGYGYTF. J is TRBJ1-2 and V is TRBV5-8, with TRBD1 identical over 8 bases. V dropped 5 bases and J dropped 4; count of bases not matched to a gene: 10. CDR1 and CDR2 from the germline V gene are SGHTS and YDEGEE. CDR3 length equals 15 residues.

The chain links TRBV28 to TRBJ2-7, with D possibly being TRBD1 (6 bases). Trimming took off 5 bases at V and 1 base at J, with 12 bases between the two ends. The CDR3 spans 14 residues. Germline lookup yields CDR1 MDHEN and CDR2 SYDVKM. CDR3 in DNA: TGTGCCAGCAGTCTGGGGGCGGAGTCCTACGAGCAGTACTTC. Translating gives CASSLGAESYEQYF.

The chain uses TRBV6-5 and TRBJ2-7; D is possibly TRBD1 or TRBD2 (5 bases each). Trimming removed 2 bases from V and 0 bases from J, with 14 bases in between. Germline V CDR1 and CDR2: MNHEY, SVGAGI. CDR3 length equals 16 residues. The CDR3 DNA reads TGTGCCAGCAGTTACGACGGGACCGATAGCTCCTACGAGCAGTACTTC. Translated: CASSYDGTDSSYEQYF.

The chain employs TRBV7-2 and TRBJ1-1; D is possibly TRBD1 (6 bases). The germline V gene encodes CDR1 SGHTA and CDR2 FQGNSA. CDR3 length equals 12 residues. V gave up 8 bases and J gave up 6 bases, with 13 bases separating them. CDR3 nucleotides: TGTGCCAGCTCCCTCAGGGGCGCTGAAGCTTTCTTT. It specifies CASSLRGAEAFF.